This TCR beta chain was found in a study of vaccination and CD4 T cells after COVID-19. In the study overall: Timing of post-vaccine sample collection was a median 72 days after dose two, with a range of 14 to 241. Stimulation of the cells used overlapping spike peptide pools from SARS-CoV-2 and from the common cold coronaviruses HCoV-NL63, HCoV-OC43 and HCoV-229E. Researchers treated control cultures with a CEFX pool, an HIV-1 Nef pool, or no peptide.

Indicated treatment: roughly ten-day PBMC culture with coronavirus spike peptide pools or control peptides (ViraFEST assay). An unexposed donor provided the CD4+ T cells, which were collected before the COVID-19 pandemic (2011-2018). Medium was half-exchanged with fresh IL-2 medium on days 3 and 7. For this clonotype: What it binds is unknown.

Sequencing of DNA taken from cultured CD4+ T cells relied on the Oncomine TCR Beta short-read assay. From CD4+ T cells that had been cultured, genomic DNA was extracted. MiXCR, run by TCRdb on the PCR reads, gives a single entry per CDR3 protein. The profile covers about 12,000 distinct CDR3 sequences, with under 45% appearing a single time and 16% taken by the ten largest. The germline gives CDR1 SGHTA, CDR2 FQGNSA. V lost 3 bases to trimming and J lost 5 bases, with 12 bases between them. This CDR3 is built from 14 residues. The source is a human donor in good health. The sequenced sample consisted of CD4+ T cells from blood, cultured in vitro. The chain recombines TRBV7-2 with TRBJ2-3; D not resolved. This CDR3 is CASSFALGGDTQYF. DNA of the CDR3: TGTGCCAGCAGCTTTGCCCTAGGTGGAGATACGCAGTATTTT.